The T cell receptor beta chain under discussion was sequenced for a study of blood T cell repertoires in COVID-19. Study-wide context: Researchers got acute and convalescent COVID-19 samples from the United States, Italy and Spain. PBMCs, B-cell-depleted T cells, or T cells provided the cDNA or gDNA that made up the material.

This CDR3 contains 13 residues. Germline CDR1 is SQVTM and CDR2 is ANQGSEA. V was shortened by 2 bases and J by 4 bases, with 11 bases between the two germline ends. In the authors' methods: Amplification of reference gene primers was used by the study to estimate nucleated cell counts. The data were produced by immunoSEQ multiplex PCR, yet TCRdb's version contains in-frame clones alone and is incomplete. V, J and clone size were drawn from that table, and D and trimming were deduced from the DNA. The data show some 130,000 clones, about 91% seen once. Sequencing was done on a sample of peripheral blood. V and J are TRBV29-1 and TRBJ1-2, with a weak D call TRBD1 (5 bases). The source of this sequence is a man aged 50 or older with acute or convalescent COVID-19. The CDR3 reads CSVETREAYGYTF. In nucleotides, the CDR3 is TGCAGCGTTGAAACCAGGGAGGCCTATGGCTACACCTTC.